These 2 T cell receptor beta chains share one sample of origin, sequenced in a study of shared clonotypes between healthy human individuals. Assay: immunoSEQ multiplex PCR; the TCRdb copy retains only in-frame clones and omits some. The table has about 1 million clones, roughly 80% seen once. The sequencing sample was made of memory CD4+ T cells sorted from blood. Specified subset: CD45RA-negative fraction. These receptors all stem from a man in his late teens or twenties in good health.

Comments on this clone: The junction shows a germline mismatch at one end, possibly a read error. The chain has TRBV6-6 and TRBJ1-2; D may be TRBD1 (6 bases). The CDR3 totals 13 residues. Germline V gene data show CDR1 as MNHNY and CDR2 as SVGAGI (reference sequence). For the CDR3, the DNA is TGTGCCAGCACCAAGGACAGCTACTATGGCTGCACCTTC. Protein product: CASTKDSYYGCTF.

The chain joins TRBV6-1 to TRBJ2-4; possibly TRBD1 for D (5 bases). Germline CDR1 and CDR2: MNHNS and SASEGT. There are 15 residues in the CDR3. The V end was cut by 5 bases, the J end by 0 bases, with 11 bases between. This chain's CDR3 is CASSLTELAKNIQYF. DNA of the CDR3: TGTGCCAGCAGTTTGACAGAACTAGCCAAAAACATTCAGTACTTC.